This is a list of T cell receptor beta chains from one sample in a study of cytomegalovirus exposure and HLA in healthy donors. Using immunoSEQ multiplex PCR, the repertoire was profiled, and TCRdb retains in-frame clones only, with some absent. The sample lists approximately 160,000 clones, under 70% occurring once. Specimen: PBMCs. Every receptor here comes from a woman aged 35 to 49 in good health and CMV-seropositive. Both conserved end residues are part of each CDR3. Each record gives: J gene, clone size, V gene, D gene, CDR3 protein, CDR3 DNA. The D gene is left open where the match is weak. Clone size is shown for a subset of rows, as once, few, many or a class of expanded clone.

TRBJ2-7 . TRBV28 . CASSLQGRQYF TGTGCCAGCAGCCTACAGGGTCGGCAGTACTTC
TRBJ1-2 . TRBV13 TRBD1 CASSLGPPTGHNYGYTF TGTGCCAGCAGCTTAGGCCCCCCGACAGGGCATAACTATGGCTACACCTTC
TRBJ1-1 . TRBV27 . CASSQTDLNTEAFF TGTGCCAGCAGCCAGACAGACCTGAACACTGAAGCTTTCTTT
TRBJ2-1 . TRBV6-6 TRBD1 CASSYSRTGGNEQFF TGTGCCAGCAGTTACTCGAGGACAGGGGGCAATGAGCAGTTCTTC
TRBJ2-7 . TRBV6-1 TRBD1 CASSGGQGASYEQYF TGTGCCAGCAGTGGGGGACAGGGGGCCTCCTACGAGCAGTACTTC
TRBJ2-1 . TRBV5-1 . CASSLAPGSYNEQFF TGCGCCAGCAGCTTAGCTCCGGGGTCCTACAATGAGCAGTTCTTC
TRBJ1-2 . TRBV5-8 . CASSLMSGAYGYTF TGTGCCAGCAGCTTGATGTCAGGGGCCTATGGCTACACCTTC
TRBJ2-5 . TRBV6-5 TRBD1 CATVDRRYQETQYF TGTGCCACCGTGGACAGGCGGTACCAAGAGACCCAGTACTTC
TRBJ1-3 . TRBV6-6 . CASSYSPGGNTIYF TGTGCCAGCAGTTACTCCCCGGGTGGAAACACCATATATTTT
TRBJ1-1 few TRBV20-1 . CSASPNTEAFF TGCAGTGCTAGTCCAAACACTGAAGCTTTCTTT
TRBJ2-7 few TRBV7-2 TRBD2 CASRPSGGWEQYF TGTGCCAGCAGGCCTAGCGGGGGGTGGGAGCAGTACTTC
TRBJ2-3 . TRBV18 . CASSPPRTRTDTQYF TGTGCCAGCTCACCACCCAGGACTCGCACAGATACGCAGTATTTT
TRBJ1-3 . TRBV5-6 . CASSLASANTIYF TGTGCCAGCAGCTTGGCGAGTGCAAACACCATATATTTT
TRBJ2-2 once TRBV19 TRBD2 CASSPGLAGWTGELFF TGTGCCAGTAGTCCTGGACTAGCGGGGTGGACCGGGGAGCTGTTTTTT